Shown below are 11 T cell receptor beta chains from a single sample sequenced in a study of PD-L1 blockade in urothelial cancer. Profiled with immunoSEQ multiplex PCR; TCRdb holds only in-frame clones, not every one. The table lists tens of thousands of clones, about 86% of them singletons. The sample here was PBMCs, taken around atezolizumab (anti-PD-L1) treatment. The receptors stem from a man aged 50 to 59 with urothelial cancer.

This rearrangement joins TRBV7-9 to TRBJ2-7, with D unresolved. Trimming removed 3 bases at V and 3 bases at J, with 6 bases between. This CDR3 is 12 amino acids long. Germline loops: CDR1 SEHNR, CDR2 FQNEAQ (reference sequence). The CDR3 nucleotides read TGTGCCAGCAGCTTCGAGAGCTACGAGCAGTACTTC. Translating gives CASSFESYEQYF.

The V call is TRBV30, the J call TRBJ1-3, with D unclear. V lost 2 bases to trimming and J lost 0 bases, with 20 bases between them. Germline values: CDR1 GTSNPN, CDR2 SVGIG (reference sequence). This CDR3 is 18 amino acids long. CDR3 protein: CAWSPIEGKILSGNTIYF. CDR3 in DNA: TGTGCCTGGAGTCCGATCGAGGGAAAGATTCTCTCTGGAAACACCATATATTTT.

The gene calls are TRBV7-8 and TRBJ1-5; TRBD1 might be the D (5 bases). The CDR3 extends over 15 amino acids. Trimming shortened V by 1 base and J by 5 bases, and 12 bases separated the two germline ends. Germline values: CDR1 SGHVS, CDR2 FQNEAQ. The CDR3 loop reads CASSLGAGRDQPQHF. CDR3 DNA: TGTGCCAGCAGCTTAGGCGCAGGGAGGGATCAGCCCCAGCATTTT.

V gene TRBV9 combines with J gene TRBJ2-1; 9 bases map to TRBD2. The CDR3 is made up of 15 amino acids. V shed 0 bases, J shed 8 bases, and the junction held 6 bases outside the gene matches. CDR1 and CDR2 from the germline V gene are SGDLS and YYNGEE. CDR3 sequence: CASSVAAGGWDEQFF. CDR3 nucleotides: TGTGCCAGCAGCGTAGCAGCGGGAGGATGGGATGAGCAGTTCTTC.

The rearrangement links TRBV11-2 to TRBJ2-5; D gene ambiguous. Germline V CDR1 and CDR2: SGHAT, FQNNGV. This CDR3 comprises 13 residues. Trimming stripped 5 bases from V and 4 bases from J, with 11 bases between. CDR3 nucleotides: TGTGCCAGCAGCCCCTGGAGCGTAGAGACCCAGTACTTC. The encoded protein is CASSPWSVETQYF.

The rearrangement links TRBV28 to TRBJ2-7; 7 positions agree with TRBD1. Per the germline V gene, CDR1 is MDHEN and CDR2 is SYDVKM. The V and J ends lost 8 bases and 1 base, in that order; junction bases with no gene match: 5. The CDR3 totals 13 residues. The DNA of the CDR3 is TGTGCCAGCGGAGACAGGGCGTCCTACGAGCAGTACTTC. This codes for CASGDRASYEQYF. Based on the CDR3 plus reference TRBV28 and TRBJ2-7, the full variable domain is DVKVTQSSRYLVKRTGEKVFLECVQDMDHENMFWYRQDPGLGLRLIYFSYDVKMKEKGDIPEGYSVSREKKERFSLILESASTNQTSMYLCASGDRASYEQYFGPGTRLTVT.

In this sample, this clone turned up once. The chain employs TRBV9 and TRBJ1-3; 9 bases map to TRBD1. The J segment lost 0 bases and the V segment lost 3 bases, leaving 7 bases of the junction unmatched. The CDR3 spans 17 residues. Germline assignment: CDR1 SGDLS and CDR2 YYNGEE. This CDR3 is CASSETGQGVSGNTIYF. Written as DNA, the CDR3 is TGTGCCAGCAGCGAAACGGGACAGGGTGTCTCTGGAAACACCATATATTTT.

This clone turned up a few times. In DNA, the CDR3 is TGTGCCAGCAGTGACACCTTAAACTATGGCTACACCTTC. Its protein product is CASSDTLNYGYTF. This chain links TRBV6-5 with TRBJ1-2; D is unclear. Germline lookup yields CDR1 MNHEY and CDR2 SVGAGI. The germline V and J ends were trimmed by 5 bases and 2 bases, with 9 bases remaining between them. The CDR3 has 13 amino acids.

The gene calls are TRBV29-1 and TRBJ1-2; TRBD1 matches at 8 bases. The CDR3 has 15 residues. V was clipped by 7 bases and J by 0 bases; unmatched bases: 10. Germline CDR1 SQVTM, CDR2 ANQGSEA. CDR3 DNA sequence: TGCAGCGCCATGACAGGGGACGGGACTAACTATGGCTACACCTTC. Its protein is CSAMTGDGTNYGYTF. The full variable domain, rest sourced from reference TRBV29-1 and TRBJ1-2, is SAVISQKPSRDICQRGTSLTIQCQVDSQVTMMFWYRQQPGQSLTLIATANQGSEATYESGFVIDKFPISRPNLTFSTLTVSNMSPEDSSIYLCSAMTGDGTNYGYTFGSGTRLTVV.

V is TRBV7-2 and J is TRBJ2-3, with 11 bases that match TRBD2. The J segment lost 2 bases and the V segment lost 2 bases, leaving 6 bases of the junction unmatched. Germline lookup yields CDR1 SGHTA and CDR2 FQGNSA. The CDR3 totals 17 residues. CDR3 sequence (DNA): TGTGCCAGCAGCTTACTAGCGGGGGGATTTGACACAGATACGCAGTATTTT. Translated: CASSLLAGGFDTDTQYF.

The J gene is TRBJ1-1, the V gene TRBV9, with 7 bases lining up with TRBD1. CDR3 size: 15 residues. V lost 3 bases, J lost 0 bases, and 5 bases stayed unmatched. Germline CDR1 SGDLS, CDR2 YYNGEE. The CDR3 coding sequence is TGTGCCAGCAGCGCGACAGGGAACATGAACACTGAAGCTTTCTTT. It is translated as CASSATGNMNTEAFF.